Below are 26 T cell receptor beta chains sequenced from a single sample in a study of human T cells and chemical hapten exposure. Time point in this sample: patch test 2, 6 weeks after DPC sensitization. Treatment reported: therapeutic diphenylcyclopropenone sensitization with weekly scalp DPC. One entry per CDR3 protein, called by TCRdb with MiXCR from the RACE reads. The data contain roughly 54,000 distinct CDR3 sequences, about 10% of them singletons. Sequences were derived from whole blood, sampled in connection with sensitization to the hapten diphenylcyclopropenone (DPC). The receptor set was obtained from a woman aged 45-65 years with alopecia areata. Some clones in this sample may be carry-over from other donors' samples.

The chain employs TRBV10-3 and TRBJ2-7; possible D gene TRBD1, 6 bases. The CDR3 extends over 12 amino acids. V dropped 8 bases and J dropped 2 bases, with 10 bases sitting between them. In germline, CDR1 is ENHRY, CDR2 SYGVKD. CDR3: CAIAGQPYEQYF. In DNA form, the CDR3 reads TGTGCCATCGCAGGACAGCCCTACGAGCAGTACTTC.

This clonotype was seen ten or more times. The chain joins TRBV28 to TRBJ2-1; the match to TRBD2 covers 12 bases. CDR1 and CDR2 from the germline V gene are MDHEN and SYDVKM. This CDR3 has 16 residues. Trimming at V came to 1 base and at J to 4 bases, leaving 2 bases not matched to a gene. The CDR3 is CASSLSLAGGYNEQFF. In DNA, the CDR3 is TGTGCCAGCAGTTTATCGCTAGCGGGAGGGTACAATGAGCAGTTCTTC.

This clonotype has a handful of counts. This rearrangement joins TRBV5-5 to TRBJ2-3; D remains unclear. The CDR3 consists of 15 residues. Germline lookup yields CDR1 SGHKS and CDR2 YYEKEE (reference sequence). Trimming pared 3 bases from V and 3 bases from J, leaving 14 bases between. In DNA, the CDR3 is TGTGCCAGCAGCTACCATTCTTCCGGGACAGATACGCAGTATTTT. It specifies CASSYHSSGTDTQYF.

This clonotype was detected a few times. The rearrangement links TRBV2 to TRBJ2-2, with 11 bases fitting TRBD1. Per the germline V gene, CDR1 is SNHLY and CDR2 is FYNNEI. Trimming cost V 7 bases and J 6 bases; bases outside gene matches: 4. The CDR3 extends over 14 amino acids. CDR3 region: CASTGTGGSGELFF. The DNA of the CDR3 is TGTGCCAGCACCGGGACAGGGGGTTCCGGGGAGCTGTTTTTT.

This clonotype was counted between two and nine times. The rearrangement uses TRBV12-5 and TRBJ2-7, with D tentatively TRBD1 (6 bases). This CDR3 is 14 amino acids long. CDR1 is LGHNT, CDR2 FRNRAP, per germline. Trimming removed 5 bases at V and 12 bases at J, with 23 bases between. The CDR3 reads CASGLLRPRDMRYF. In DNA form, the CDR3 reads TGTGCTAGTGGTCTCCTCCGCCCCCGGGACATGCGGTACTTC.

This clonotype was detected only a few times. The rearrangement uses TRBV7-9 and TRBJ2-7; no reliable D call. This CDR3 is 13 amino acids long. V shed 8 bases and J shed 3 bases, with 14 bases lying between them. Germline V gives CDR1 SEHNR, CDR2 FQNEAQ (reference sequence). The CDR3 bases are TGTGCCAGCCGGCATTTGGCCGTCTACGAGCAGTACTTC. Protein sequence: CASRHLAVYEQYF. Based on the CDR3 plus reference TRBV7-9 and TRBJ2-7, the full variable domain is DTGVSQNPRHKITKRGQNVTFRCDPISEHNRLYWYRQTLGQGPEFLTYFQNEAQLEKSRLLSDRFSAERPKGSFSTLEIQRTEQGDSAMYLCASRHLAVYEQYFGPGTRLTVT.

The table lists this clonotype with many counts. The chain's CDR3 is CASSPRSAGPSGNEQFF. The DNA of the CDR3 is TGCGCCAGCAGCCCGAGGTCGGCGGGACCCTCGGGCAATGAGCAGTTCTTC. The V gene is TRBV5-1, the J gene TRBJ2-1; possible D gene TRBD2, 6 bases. Trimming left V 4 bases short and J 6 bases short, with 23 bases between. Germline CDR1 and CDR2: SGHRS and YFSETQ. CDR3 length: 17 amino acids.

V usage is TRBV28 and J usage is TRBJ2-1; D not resolved. The CDR3 covers 15 residues. V was shortened by 7 bases and J by 12 bases, with 25 bases between the two germline ends. Germline loops: CDR1 MDHEN, CDR2 SYDVKM. The CDR3, as DNA: TGTGCCAGCAACATAGGCAGGCCAACCTCCACCTTGCAGTTCTTC. Protein: CASNIGRPTSTLQFF.

This clonotype was seen repeatedly, ten times or more. This rearrangement joins TRBV3-1 to TRBJ1-2; TRBD1 matches 9 bases. After removal of 1 base from V and 3 bases from J, the junction contained 0 bases not matched to a gene. The V gene's germline CDR1 is LGHDT and CDR2 YNNKEL (reference sequence). CDR3 length equals 14 residues. CDR3 sequence reads: CASSQGDRDYGYTF. Written as DNA, the CDR3 is TGTGCCAGCAGCCAAGGGGACAGGGACTATGGCTACACCTTC.

The sample holds a few counts of this clonotype. This chain links TRBV19 with TRBJ2-5; 11 nucleotides match TRBD1. V was clipped by 4 bases and J by 2 bases; unmatched bases: 9. The CDR3 length is 17 residues. The V gene's germline CDR1 is LNHDA and CDR2 SQIVND (reference sequence). The CDR3 loop is CASSTGQGASSQETQYF. DNA of the CDR3: TGTGCCAGTAGTACCGGACAGGGGGCATCATCTCAAGAGACCCAGTACTTC.

The chain joins TRBV4-1 to TRBJ1-2; D is unresolved. Germline values: CDR1 MGHRA, CDR2 YSYEKL. This CDR3 is 16 amino acids long. Between the trimmed V and J ends, which lost 4 bases and 1 base, there was a span of 16 bases. The CDR3 DNA reads as TGCGCCAGCAGCCTCCGGGAGAGAGGGCATAACTATGGCTACACCTTC. The encoded protein is CASSLRERGHNYGYTF.

This clonotype was observed a few times. The gene calls are TRBV6-2 or TRBV6-3 and TRBJ2-2; TRBD2 matches at 7 bases. From germline, CDR1 is MNHEY and CDR2 SVGEGT. V shed 6 bases and J 1 base; nucleotides not matched to a gene: 5. This CDR3 contains 15 residues. Written as DNA, the CDR3 is TGTGCCAGCAGGCCGGGAGGTTGGAACACCGGGGAGCTGTTTTTT. This codes for CASRPGGWNTGELFF.

In its sample, this clonotype was seen many times. The gene calls are TRBV6-2 or TRBV6-3 and TRBJ2-1; D gene ambiguous. CDR3 length: 12 amino acids. CDR1 and CDR2 from the germline V gene are MNHEY and SVGEGT. V lost 8 bases and J lost 5, with 10 bases in between. DNA for the CDR3: TGTGCCAGCGGAATCGAAAACAATGAGCAGTTCTTC. Its translation: CASGIENNEQFF.

At least ten counts were recorded for this clonotype. The chain recombines TRBV6-2 or TRBV6-3 with TRBJ1-5; D perhaps matches TRBD1 (5 bases). This CDR3 is 13 amino acids long. The V end lost 5 bases, the J end lost 6 bases, and 11 bases lay between the germline ends. Germline CDR1 is MNHEY and CDR2 is SVGEGT. The DNA of the CDR3 is TGTGCCAGCAGTACCCGGGGGTTTCAGCCCCAGCATTTT. Its translation: CASSTRGFQPQHF.

This clonotype has a count of ten or more. The chain joins TRBV6-5 to TRBJ2-1; D perhaps matches TRBD2 (5 bases). Looked up from germline, CDR1 is MNHEY and CDR2 is SVGAGI. The CDR3 is made up of 16 amino acids. V was shortened by 8 bases and J by 5 bases, with 22 bases between the two germline ends. CDR3 sequence reads: CASGNPGRRGNNEQFF. The CDR3 DNA follows: TGTGCCAGCGGGAATCCAGGACGCCGAGGGAACAATGAGCAGTTCTTC.

The V gene is TRBV4-2, the J gene TRBJ2-7; 10 bases align to TRBD2. The CDR3 sequence is 15 residues long. Germline lookup yields CDR1 LGHNA and CDR2 YNFKEQ. The J segment lost 1 base and the V segment lost 2 bases, leaving 2 bases of the junction unmatched. In DNA, the CDR3 is TGTGCCAGCAGCCAAAGGACTAGCGGATCCTACGAGCAGTACTTC. Amino acid sequence: CASSQRTSGSYEQYF.

The sample holds many counts of this clonotype. The rearrangement joins TRBV10-3 to TRBJ2-1; a possible D gene is TRBD1 (6 bases). There are 14 residues in the CDR3. Germline CDR1 ENHRY, CDR2 SYGVKD. V lost 6 bases, J lost 0 bases, and 9 bases lay in between. The CDR3 here is CAIRADSSYNEQFF. CDR3 sequence (DNA): TGTGCCATCAGGGCGGACAGCTCCTACAATGAGCAGTTCTTC.

The chain carries TRBV3-1 and TRBJ2-7; D might be TRBD2 (6 bases). The V and J ends lost 5 bases and 4 bases respectively, with 12 bases between them. The germline V gene encodes CDR1 LGHDT and CDR2 YNNKEL (reference sequence). This CDR3 contains 13 residues. In DNA, the CDR3 is TGTGCCAGCAGCTACCAAGGAGGGTACGAGCAGTACTTC. Amino acid sequence: CASSYQGGYEQYF.

This clonotype was observed at least ten times. This sequence joins TRBV5-1 and TRBJ1-1; weak D call: TRBD1 (5 bases). This CDR3 is built from 13 residues. CDR1 and CDR2 (germline): SGHRS, YFSETQ. Trimming took off 4 bases at V and 9 bases at J, with 16 bases between the two ends. The CDR3 is CASSPRQTDQAFF. CDR3 nucleotides: TGCGCCAGCAGCCCAAGACAGACGGATCAAGCTTTCTTT.

The rearrangement joins TRBV2 to TRBJ2-1; D possibly matches TRBD1 or TRBD2 (7 bases each). The CDR3 totals 14 residues. Trimming took off 8 bases at V and 10 bases at J, with 21 bases between the two ends. Germline CDR1 SNHLY, CDR2 FYNNEI. CDR3 loop: CASGRGQLDREQFF. As DNA, the CDR3 is TGTGCCAGCGGGAGGGGACAGTTAGACAGGGAGCAGTTCTTC.

This clonotype was seen at least ten times. V and J are TRBV27 and TRBJ2-2, with 9 bases that match TRBD1. Looked up from germline, CDR1 is MNHEY and CDR2 is SMNVEV (reference sequence). V shed 3 bases, J shed 3 bases, and the junction held 2 bases outside the gene matches. This CDR3 spans 15 amino acids. In DNA, the CDR3 is TGTGCCAGCAGTTTCGGACAGGGGTACACCGGGGAGCTGTTTTTT. Protein: CASSFGQGYTGELFF.

This clonotype was seen only a few times. The gene calls are TRBV20-1 and TRBJ1-1; D not certain. The CDR3 contains 14 residues. Trimming cost V 2 bases and J 0 bases, with 10 bases left between them. The germline CDR1 and CDR2 sequences are DFQATT and SNEGSKA (reference sequence). The CDR3 spells CSARPGPLNTEAFF. CDR3 bases: TGCAGTGCTAGACCTGGACCCCTGAACACTGAAGCTTTCTTT.

This clonotype has at least ten counts. J is TRBJ2-5 and V is TRBV19; no definite D call. Per the germline V gene, CDR1 is LNHDA and CDR2 is SQIVND (reference sequence). This CDR3 contains 14 residues. V was clipped by 5 bases and J by 7 bases, with 17 bases between them. CDR3 in amino acids: CASSPDLLLGTQYF. The CDR3 DNA reads TGTGCCAGTAGTCCCGACCTCCTTCTGGGGACCCAGTACTTC.

This clonotype was found many times. The rearrangement joins TRBV12-3 or TRBV12-4 to TRBJ1-5; D ambiguous. V was cut by 2 bases and J by 7 bases, with 3 bases left in between. The CDR3 length is 11 residues. CDR3 in amino acids: CASSLWQPQHF. CDR3 in DNA: TGTGCCAGCAGTTTATGGCAGCCCCAGCATTTT.

This clonotype was observed at least ten times. The chain couples TRBV11-2 to TRBJ1-5; tentatively, D is TRBD1 (6 bases). This CDR3 comprises 13 residues. Germline V gene data show CDR1 as SGHAT and CDR2 as FQNNGV. Trimming removed 4 bases at V and 7 bases at J, with 11 bases between. CDR3 protein: CASSYGGRQPQHF. The CDR3 DNA reads as TGTGCCAGCAGCTACGGGGGCCGGCAGCCCCAGCATTTT.

The table lists this clonotype with many counts. V gene TRBV6-1 combines with J gene TRBJ1-5, with TRBD1 matching over 7 bases. J gave up 2 bases and V 8 bases, and 12 bases lay outside the gene matches. This CDR3 region has 16 residues. CDR1 and CDR2 from the germline V gene are MNHNS and SASEGT. DNA of the CDR3: TGTGCCAGCCTTGACCACCCCACAGGGGGCAATCAGCCCCAGCATTTT. Its protein is CASLDHPTGGNQPQHF.